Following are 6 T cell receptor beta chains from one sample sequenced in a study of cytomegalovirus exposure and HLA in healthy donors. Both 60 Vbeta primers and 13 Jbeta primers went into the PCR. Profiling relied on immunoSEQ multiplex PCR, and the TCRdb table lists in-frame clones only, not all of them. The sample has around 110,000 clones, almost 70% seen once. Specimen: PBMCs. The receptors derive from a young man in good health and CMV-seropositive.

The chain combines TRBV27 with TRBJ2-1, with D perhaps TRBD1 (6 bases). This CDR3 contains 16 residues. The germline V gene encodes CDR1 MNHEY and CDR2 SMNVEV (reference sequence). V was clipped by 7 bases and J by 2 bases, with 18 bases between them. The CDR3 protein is CASTTLPGVPYNEQFF. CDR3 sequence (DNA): TGTGCCAGCACCACCCTCCCAGGGGTCCCCTACAATGAGCAGTTCTTC.

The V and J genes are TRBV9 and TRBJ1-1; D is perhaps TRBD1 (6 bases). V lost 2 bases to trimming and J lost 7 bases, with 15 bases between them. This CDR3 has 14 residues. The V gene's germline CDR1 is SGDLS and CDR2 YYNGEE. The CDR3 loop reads CASSVGVGAREAFF. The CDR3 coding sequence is TGTGCCAGCAGCGTCGGGGTGGGGGCGCGTGAAGCTTTCTTT.

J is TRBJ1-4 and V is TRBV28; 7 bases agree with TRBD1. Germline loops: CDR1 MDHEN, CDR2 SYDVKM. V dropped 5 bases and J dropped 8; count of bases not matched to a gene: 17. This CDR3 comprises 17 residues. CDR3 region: CASSSLVGRQGGEKLFF. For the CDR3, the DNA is TGTGCCAGCAGTAGTCTGGTGGGCAGACAGGGAGGAGAAAAACTGTTTTTT. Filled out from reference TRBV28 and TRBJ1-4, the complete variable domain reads DVKVTQSSRYLVKRTGEKVFLECVQDMDHENMFWYRQDPGLGLRLIYFSYDVKMKEKGDIPEGYSVSREKKERFSLILESASTNQTSMYLCASSSLVGRQGGEKLFFGSGTQLSVL.

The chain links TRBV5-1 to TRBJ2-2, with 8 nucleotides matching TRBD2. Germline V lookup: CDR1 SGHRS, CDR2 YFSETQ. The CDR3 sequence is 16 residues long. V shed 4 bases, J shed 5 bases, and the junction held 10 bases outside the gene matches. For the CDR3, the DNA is TGCGCCAGCAGCCCATCCGGGAGGGAGATAACCGGGGAGCTGTTTTTT. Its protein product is CASSPSGREITGELFF. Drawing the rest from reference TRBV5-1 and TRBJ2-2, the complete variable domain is KAGVTQTPRYLIKTRGQQVTLSCSPISGHRSVSWYQQTPGQGLQFLFEYFSETQRNKGNFPGRFSGRQFSNSRSEMNVSTLELGDSALYLCASSPSGREITGELFFGEGSRLTVL.

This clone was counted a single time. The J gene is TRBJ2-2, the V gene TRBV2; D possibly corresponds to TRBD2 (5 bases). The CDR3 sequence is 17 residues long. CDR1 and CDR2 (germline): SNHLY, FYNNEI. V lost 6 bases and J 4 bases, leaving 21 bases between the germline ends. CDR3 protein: CASSPYLRLTGTGELFF. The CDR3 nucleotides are TGTGCCAGCAGCCCCTACCTACGACTAACTGGCACCGGGGAGCTGTTTTTT.

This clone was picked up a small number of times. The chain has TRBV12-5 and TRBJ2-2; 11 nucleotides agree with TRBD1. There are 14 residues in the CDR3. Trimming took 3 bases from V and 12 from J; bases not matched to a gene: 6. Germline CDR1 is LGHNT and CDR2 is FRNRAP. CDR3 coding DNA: TGTGCTAGTGGTTTAGGGGACAGGGGGGCGAAGCTGTTTTTT. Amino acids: CASGLGDRGAKLFF.